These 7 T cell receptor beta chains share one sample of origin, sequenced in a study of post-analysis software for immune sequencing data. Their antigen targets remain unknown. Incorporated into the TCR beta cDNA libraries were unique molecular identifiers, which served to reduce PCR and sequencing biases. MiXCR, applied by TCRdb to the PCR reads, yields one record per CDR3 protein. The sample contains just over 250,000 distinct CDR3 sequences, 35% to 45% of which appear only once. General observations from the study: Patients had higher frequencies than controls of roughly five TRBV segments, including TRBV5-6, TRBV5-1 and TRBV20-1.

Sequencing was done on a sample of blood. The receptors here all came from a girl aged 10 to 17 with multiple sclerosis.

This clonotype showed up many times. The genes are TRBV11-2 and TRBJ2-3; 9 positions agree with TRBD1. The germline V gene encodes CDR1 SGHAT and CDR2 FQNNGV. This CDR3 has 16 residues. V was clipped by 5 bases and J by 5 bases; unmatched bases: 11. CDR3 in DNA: TGTGCCAGCAGCATCCGCCGGGACAGGGTGAGAGATACGCAGTATTTT. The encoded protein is CASSIRRDRVRDTQYF.

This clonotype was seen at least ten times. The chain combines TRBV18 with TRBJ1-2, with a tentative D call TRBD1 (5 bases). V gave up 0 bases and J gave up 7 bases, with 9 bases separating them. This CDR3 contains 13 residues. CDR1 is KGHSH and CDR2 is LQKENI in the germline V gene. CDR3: CASSPPGTIGYTF. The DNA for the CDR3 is TGTGCCAGCTCACCACCAGGGACGATTGGCTACACCTTC.

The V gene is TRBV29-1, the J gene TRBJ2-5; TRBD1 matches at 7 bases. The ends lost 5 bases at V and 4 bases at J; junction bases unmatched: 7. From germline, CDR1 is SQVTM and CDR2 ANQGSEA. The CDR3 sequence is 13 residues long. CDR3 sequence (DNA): TGCAGCGTTCGAGGGGGCGCGTTAGAGACCCAGTACTTC. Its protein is CSVRGGALETQYF.

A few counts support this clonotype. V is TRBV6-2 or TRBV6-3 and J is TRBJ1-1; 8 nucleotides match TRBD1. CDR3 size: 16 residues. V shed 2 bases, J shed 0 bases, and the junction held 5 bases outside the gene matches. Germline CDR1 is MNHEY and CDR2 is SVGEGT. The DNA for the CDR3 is TGTGCCAGCAGTTACCCAGGACAGGGATTGAACACTGAAGCTTTCTTT. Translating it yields CASSYPGQGLNTEAFF.

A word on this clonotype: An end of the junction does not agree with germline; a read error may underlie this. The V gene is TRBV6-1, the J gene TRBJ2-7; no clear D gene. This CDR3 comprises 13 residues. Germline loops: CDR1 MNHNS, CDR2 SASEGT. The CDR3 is CAGSEALSYEQYF. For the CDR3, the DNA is TGTGCCGGCAGTGAAGCACTCTCCTACGAGCAGTACTTC.

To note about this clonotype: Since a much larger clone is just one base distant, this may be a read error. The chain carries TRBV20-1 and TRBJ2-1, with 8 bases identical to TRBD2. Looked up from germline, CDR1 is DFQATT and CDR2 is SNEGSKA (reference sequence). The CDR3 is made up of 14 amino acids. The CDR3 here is CGANVAGLPNEQFF. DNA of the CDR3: TGCGGTGCTAACGTAGCGGGACTCCCCAATGAGCAGTTCTTC.

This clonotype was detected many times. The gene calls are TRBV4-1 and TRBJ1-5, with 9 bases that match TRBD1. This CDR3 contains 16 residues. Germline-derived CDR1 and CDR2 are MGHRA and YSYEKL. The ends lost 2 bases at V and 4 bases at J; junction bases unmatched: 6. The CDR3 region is CASSQPGQGRNQPQHF. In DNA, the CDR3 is TGCGCCAGCAGCCAACCAGGACAGGGGCGAAATCAGCCCCAGCATTTT.